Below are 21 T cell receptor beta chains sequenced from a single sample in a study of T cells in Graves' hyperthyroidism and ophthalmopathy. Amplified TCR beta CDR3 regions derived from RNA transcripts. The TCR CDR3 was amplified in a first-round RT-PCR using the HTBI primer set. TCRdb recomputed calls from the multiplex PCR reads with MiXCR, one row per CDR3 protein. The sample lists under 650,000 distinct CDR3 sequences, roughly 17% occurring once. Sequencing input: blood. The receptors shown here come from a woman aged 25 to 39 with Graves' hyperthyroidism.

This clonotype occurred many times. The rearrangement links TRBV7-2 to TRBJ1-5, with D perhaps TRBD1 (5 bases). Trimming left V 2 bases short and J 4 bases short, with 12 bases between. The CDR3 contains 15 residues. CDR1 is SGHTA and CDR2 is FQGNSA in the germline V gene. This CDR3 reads CASSLTIRGNQPQHF. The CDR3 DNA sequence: TGTGCCAGCAGCTTAACGATAAGGGGAAATCAGCCCCAGCATTTT.

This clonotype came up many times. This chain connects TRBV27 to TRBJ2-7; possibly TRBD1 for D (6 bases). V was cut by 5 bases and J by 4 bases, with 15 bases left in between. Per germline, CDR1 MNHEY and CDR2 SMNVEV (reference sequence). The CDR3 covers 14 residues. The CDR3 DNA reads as TGTGCCAGCAGTCCCCAGGACAGTCCATACGAGCAGTACTTC. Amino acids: CASSPQDSPYEQYF.

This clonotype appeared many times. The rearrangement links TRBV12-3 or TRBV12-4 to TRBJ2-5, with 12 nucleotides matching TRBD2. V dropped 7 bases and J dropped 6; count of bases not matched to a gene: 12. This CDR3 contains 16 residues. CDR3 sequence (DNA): TGTGCCAGCACCACCTCGACTAGCGGGAGAGAGAAGACCCAGTACTTC. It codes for CASTTSTSGREKTQYF.

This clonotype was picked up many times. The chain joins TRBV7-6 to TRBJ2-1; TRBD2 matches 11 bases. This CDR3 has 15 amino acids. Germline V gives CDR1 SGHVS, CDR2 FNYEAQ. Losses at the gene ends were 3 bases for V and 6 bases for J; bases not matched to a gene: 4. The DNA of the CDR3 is TGTGCCAGCAGCTTTCTAGCGGGAGGTGGCAATGAGCAGTTCTTC. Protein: CASSFLAGGGNEQFF.

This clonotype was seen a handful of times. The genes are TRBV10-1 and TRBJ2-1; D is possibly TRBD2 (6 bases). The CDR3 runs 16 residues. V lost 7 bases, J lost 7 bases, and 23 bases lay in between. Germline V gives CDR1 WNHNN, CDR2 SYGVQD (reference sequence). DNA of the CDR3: TGCGCCAGCAAGACCCCACCATGGAGGGCAGTAAATGAGCAGTTCTTC. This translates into CASKTPPWRAVNEQFF.

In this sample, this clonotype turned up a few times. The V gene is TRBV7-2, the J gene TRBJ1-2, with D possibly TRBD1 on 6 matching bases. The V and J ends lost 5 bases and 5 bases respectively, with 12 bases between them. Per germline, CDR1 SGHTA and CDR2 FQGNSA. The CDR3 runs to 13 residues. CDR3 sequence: CASSARQDYGYTF. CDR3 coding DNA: TGTGCCAGCAGCGCAAGACAGGATTATGGCTACACCTTC. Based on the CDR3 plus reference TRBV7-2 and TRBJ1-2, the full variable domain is GAGVSQSPSNKVTEKGKDVELRCDPISGHTALYWYRQSLGQGLEFLIYFQGNSAPDKSGLPSDRFSAERTGGSVSTLTIQRTQQEDSAVYLCASSARQDYGYTFGSGTRLTVV.

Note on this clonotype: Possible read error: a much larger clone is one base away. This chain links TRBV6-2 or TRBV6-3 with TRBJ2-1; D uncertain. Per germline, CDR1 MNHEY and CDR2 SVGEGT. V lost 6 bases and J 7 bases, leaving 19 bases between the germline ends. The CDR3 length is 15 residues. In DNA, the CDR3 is TGTGCCAGCAGCTCCCGCTCGGACCCCGGGAATGAGCAGTTCTTC. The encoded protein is CASSSRSDPGNEQFF.

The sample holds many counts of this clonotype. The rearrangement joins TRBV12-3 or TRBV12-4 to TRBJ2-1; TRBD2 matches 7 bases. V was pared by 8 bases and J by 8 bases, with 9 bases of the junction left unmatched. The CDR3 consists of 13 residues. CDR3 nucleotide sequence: TGTGCCAGCCTGCGTGGGGAGGGCGATGAGCAGTTCTTC. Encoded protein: CASLRGEGDEQFF.

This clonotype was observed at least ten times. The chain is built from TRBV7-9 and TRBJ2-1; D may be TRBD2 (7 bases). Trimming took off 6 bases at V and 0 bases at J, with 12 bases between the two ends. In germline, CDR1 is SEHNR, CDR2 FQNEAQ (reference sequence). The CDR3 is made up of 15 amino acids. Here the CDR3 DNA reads TGTGCCAGCAGACAGGGAGGGGGCTCCTACAATGAGCAGTTCTTC. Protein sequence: CASRQGGGSYNEQFF.

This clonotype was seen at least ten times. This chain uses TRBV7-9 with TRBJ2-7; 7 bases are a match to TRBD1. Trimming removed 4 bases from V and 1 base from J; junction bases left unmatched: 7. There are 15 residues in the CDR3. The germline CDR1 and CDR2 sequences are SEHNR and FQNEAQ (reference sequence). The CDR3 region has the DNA TGTGCCAGCAGCTCGACAGGGAAAAAATCCTACGAGCAGTACTTC. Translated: CASSSTGKKSYEQYF.

The chain's CDR3 is CASSIGTSKETQYF. In DNA, the CDR3 is TGTGCCAGTAGTATAGGGACTAGTAAAGAGACCCAGTACTTC. The chain has TRBV19 and TRBJ2-5; 7 nucleotides match TRBD2. The V gene end was trimmed by 1 base and the J gene end by 3 bases; junction bases not matched to a gene: 2. Per the germline V gene, CDR1 is LNHDA and CDR2 is SQIVND (reference sequence). CDR3 length: 14 residues.

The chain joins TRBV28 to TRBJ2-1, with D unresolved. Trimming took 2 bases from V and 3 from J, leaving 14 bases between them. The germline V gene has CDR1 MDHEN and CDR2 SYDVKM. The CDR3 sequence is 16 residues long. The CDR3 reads CASSLEAVDLYNEQFF. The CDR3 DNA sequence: TGTGCCAGCAGTTTAGAGGCAGTTGATCTCTACAATGAGCAGTTCTTC.

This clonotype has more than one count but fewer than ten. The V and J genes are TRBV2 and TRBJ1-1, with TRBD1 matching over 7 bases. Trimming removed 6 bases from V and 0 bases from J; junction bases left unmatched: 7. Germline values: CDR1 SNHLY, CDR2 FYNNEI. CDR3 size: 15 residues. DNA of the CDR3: TGTGCCAGCAGCTTGACAGGGCAAATGAACACTGAAGCTTTCTTT. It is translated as CASSLTGQMNTEAFF. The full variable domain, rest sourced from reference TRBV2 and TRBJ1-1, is EPEVTQTPSHQVTQMGQEVILRCVPISNHLYFYWYRQILGQKVEFLVSFYNNEISEKSEIFDDQFSVERPDGSNFTLKIRSTKLEDSAMYFCASSLTGQMNTEAFFGQGTRLTVV.

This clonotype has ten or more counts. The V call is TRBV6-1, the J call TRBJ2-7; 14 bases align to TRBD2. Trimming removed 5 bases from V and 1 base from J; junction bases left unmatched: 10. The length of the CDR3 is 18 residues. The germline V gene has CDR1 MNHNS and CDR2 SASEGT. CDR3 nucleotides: TGTGCCAGCAGTCCCGGGGGACTAGCGGGAGACTTATCCTACGAGCAGTACTTC. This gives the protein CASSPGGLAGDLSYEQYF.

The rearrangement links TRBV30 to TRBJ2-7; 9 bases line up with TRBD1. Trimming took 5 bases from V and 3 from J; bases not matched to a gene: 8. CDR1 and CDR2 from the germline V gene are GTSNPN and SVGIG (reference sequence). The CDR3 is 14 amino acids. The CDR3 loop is CAWDPGQGSYEQYF. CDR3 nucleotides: TGTGCCTGGGACCCGGGACAGGGAAGCTACGAGCAGTACTTC.

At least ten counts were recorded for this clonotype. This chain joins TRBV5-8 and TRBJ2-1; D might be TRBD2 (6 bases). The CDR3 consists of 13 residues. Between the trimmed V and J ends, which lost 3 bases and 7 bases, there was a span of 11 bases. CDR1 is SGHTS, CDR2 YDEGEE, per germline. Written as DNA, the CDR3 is TGTGCCAGCAGCTGGGGGACTTCTAATGAGCAGTTCTTC. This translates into CASSWGTSNEQFF.

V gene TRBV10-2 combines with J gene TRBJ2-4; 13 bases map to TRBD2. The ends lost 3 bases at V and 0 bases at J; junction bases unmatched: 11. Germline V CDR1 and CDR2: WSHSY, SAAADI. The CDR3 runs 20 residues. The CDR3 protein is CASSDSQTSGGPLAKNIQYF. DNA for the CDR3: TGCGCCAGCAGTGATTCTCAGACTAGCGGGGGGCCTTTAGCCAAAAACATTCAGTACTTC.

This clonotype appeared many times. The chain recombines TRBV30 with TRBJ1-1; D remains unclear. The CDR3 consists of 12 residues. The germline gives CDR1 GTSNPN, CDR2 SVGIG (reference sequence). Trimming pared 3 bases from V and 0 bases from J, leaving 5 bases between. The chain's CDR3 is CAWRQMNTEAFF. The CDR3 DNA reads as TGTGCCTGGAGACAGATGAACACTGAAGCTTTCTTT.

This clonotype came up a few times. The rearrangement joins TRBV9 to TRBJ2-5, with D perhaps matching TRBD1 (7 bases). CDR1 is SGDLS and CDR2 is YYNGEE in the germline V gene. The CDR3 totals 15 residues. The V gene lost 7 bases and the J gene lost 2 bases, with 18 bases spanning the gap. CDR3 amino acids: CASSEGGTEQETQYF. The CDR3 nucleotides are TGTGCCAGCTCAGAGGGCGGGACAGAACAAGAGACCCAGTACTTC.

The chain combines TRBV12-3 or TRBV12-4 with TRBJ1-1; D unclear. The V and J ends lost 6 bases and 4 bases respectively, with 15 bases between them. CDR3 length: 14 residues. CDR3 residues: CASSTYTAVTEAFF. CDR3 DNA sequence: TGTGCCAGCAGCACCTATACCGCCGTCACTGAAGCTTTCTTT.

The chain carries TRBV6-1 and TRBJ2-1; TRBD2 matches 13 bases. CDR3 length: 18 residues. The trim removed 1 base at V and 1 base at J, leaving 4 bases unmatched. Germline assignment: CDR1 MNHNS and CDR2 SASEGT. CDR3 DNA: TGTGCCAGCAGTGAAGGACTAGCGGGAGGAATTTCCTACAATGAGCAGTTCTTC. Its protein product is CASSEGLAGGISYNEQFF.